The rows below give T cell receptor beta chains drawn from one sample of a study of cytomegalovirus exposure and HLA in healthy donors. The table came from immunoSEQ multiplex PCR; TCRdb's copy has only in-frame clones and leaves some out. Of roughly 97,000 clones in the sample, around 82% were seen once. Material: PBMCs. These receptors were collected from a woman aged 40 to 55 in good health and CMV-seronegative. CDR3s include the opening cysteine and the closing phenylalanine or tryptophan. The D gene is left open where the match is weak. The size of a clone is reported for some rows only, either as once, few or many, or as a class for expanded clones.

-,14,TRBJ1-1,TRBD1,TRBV5-4,CASSKTGSDTEAFF,TGTGCCAGCAGCAAGACAGGGTCGGACACTGAAGCTTTCTTT
once,15,TRBJ1-6,-,TRBV9,CASSVEVKGESPLHF,TGTGCCAGCAGCGTAGAAGTCAAAGGGGAATCACCCCTCCACTTT
-,15,TRBJ2-7,TRBD1,TRBV19,CASSIGAGGRDEQYF,TGTGCCAGTAGTATAGGGGCAGGGGGCAGGGACGAGCAGTACTTC
-,15,TRBJ2-3,TRBD2,TRBV6-5,CASSYSGGGLDTQYF,TGTGCCAGCAGTTACTCGGGGGGAGGGCTAGATACGCAGTATTTT
-,13,TRBJ1-5,TRBD1,TRBV29-1,CSVVGTDNQPQHF,TGCAGCGTTGTTGGGACAGACAATCAGCCCCAGCATTTT
once,15,TRBJ1-1,TRBD1,TRBV19,CASSTFDRGRTEAFF,TGTGCCAGTAGTACATTTGACAGGGGCCGGACTGAAGCTTTCTTT
-,13,TRBJ2-7,-,TRBV2,CASTWAQSYEQYF,TGTGCCAGCACGTGGGCCCAGTCCTACGAGCAGTACTTC
-,13,TRBJ2-7,TRBD2,TRBV10-3,CATREGGSNEQYF,TGTGCCACCCGGGAGGGAGGGAGCAACGAGCAGTACTTC
-,11,TRBJ2-2,-,TRBV28,CASSLTGELFF,TGTGCCAGCAGCCTCACCGGGGAGCTGTTTTTT
-,12,TRBJ1-2,-,TRBV6-6,CASSPSGAGYTF,TGTGCCAGCAGCCCCTCAGGGGCGGGTTACACCTTC
-,13,TRBJ2-1,TRBD2,TRBV19,CASRVAGGYEQFF,TGTGCCAGTAGGGTAGCGGGAGGCTATGAGCAGTTCTTC
-,15,TRBJ1-1,TRBD1,TRBV6-5,CASSSKTGMNTEAFF,TGTGCCAGCAGTTCCAAGACAGGGATGAACACTGAAGCTTTCTTT
-,12,TRBJ1-2,-,TRBV9,CASTLWPYGYTF,TGTGCCAGCACCCTTTGGCCCTATGGCTACACCTTC
-,15,TRBJ1-1,-,TRBV29-1,CSVRQTGWGRVEAFF,TGCAGCGTCAGACAGACAGGCTGGGGACGGGTTGAAGCTTTCTTT
-,15,TRBJ1-3,-,TRBV4-3,CASSPREISGNTIYF,TGCGCCAGCAGCCCCCGGGAGATCTCTGGAAACACCATATATTTT
-,12,TRBJ2-2,-,TRBV18,CAMTTNTGELFF,TGTGCTATGACAACTAACACCGGGGAGCTGTTTTTT
-,16,TRBJ1-5,TRBD1,TRBV4-2,CASSREYRGKGQPQHF,TGTGCCAGCAGCCGAGAATACAGGGGTAAGGGACAGCCCCAGCATTTT
-,15,TRBJ1-2,-,TRBV27,CASSLSNRLSGGYTF,TGTGCCAGCAGTTTATCGAACCGATTGAGCGGTGGCTACACCTTC
-,14,TRBJ2-2,TRBD1,TRBV7-2,CASSSHRGTGELFF,TGTGCCAGCAGCTCCCACAGGGGTACCGGGGAGCTGTTTTTT
-,10,TRBJ2-1,-,TRBV28,CASSLREQFF,TGTGCCAGCAGTCTACGAGAGCAGTTCTTC
-,13,TRBJ2-5,-,TRBV5-1,CASSLPSQETQYF,TGCGCCAGCAGCTTGCCTAGTCAGGAGACCCAGTACTTC
-,14,TRBJ2-5,-,TRBV13,CASSLKSQAKTQYF,TGTGCCAGCAGCTTAAAATCCCAAGCGAAGACCCAGTACTTC
-,15,TRBJ2-1,TRBD1,TRBV5-1,CASSSDRVYYNEQFF,TGCGCCAGCAGCTCCGACAGGGTCTACTACAATGAGCAGTTCTTC
few,18,TRBJ2-7,TRBD2,TRBV28,CASSLPPLTSGEPYEQYF,TGTGCCAGCAGTTTACCCCCGCTGACTAGCGGGGAACCCTACGAGCAGTACTTC
-,15,TRBJ2-1,-,TRBV19,CASSMGRTGGYEQFF,TGTGCCAGTAGCATGGGTCGGACAGGAGGGTATGAGCAGTTCTTC
-,15,TRBJ2-2,-,TRBV7-9,CASSSYRENTGELFF,TGTGCCAGCAGCTCGTACAGGGAGAACACCGGGGAGCTGTTTTTT
-,18,TRBJ1-2,-,TRBV5-1,CASSLEPGAQGPNYGYTF,TGCGCCAGCAGCTTGGAACCGGGTGCACAGGGTCCCAACTATGGCTACACCTTC
-,13,TRBJ2-7,TRBD1,TRBV27,CASSLQGADEQYF,TGTGCCAGCAGCCTACAGGGGGCGGACGAGCAGTACTTC
once,16,TRBJ2-1,-,TRBV5-8,CATSPYPQGLYNEQFF,TGTGCCACCTCGCCCTATCCCCAGGGGCTTTACAATGAGCAGTTCTTC
few,17,TRBJ1-2,TRBD1,TRBV4-1,CASSQTIGTGALDGYTF,TGCGCCAGCAGCCAGACTATAGGGACAGGGGCTTTAGATGGCTACACCTTC
-,13,TRBJ2-1,-,TRBV5-8,CASSLTSRNEQFF,TGTGCCAGCAGCTTGACTAGCCGCAATGAGCAGTTCTTC
-,16,TRBJ2-1,TRBD2,TRBV27,CASLRLGLAPKNEQFF,TGTGCCAGCCTCCGCCTCGGACTAGCGCCCAAAAATGAGCAGTTCTTC
-,16,TRBJ1-1,-,TRBV27,CASSSVPNFMNTEAFF,TGTGCCAGCAGTTCCGTTCCCAACTTCATGAACACTGAAGCTTTCTTT
-,16,TRBJ2-2,-,TRBV11-2,CASSLYGTLPSGELFF,TGTGCCAGCAGCCTCTACGGGACTCTCCCATCCGGGGAGCTGTTTTTT
few,11,TRBJ1-2,-,TRBV7-9,CASSQAKGYTF,TGTGCCAGCAGCCAAGCGAAAGGCTACACCTTC
-,15,TRBJ1-5,-,TRBV19,CASSMAQGSNQPQHF,TGTGCCAGTAGTATGGCTCAGGGTTCCAATCAGCCCCAGCATTTT
-,14,TRBJ2-7,-,TRBV27,CASSFSAGTYEQYF,TGTGCCAGCAGTTTCTCGGCAGGAACCTACGAGCAGTACTTC
-,13,TRBJ1-2,-,TRBV28,CASSLGSLYGYTF,TGTGCCAGCAGTTTGGGGAGCCTCTATGGCTACACCTTC
-,13,TRBJ2-7,-,TRBV6-5,CASSRTDTYEQYF,TGTGCCAGCAGCCGGACTGATACCTACGAGCAGTACTTC
-,12,TRBJ1-5,-,TRBV28,CASHLGGQPQHF,TGTGCCAGCCACTTGGGGGGTCAGCCCCAGCATTTT
-,13,TRBJ1-6,-,TRBV28,CASRGSYNSPLHF,TGTGCCAGCCGCGGGTCCTATAATTCACCCCTCCACTTT
-,15,TRBJ2-7,-,TRBV7-3,CASSLEAGPYYEQYF,TGTGCCAGCAGCTTAGAGGCGGGTCCTTACTACGAGCAGTACTTC
once,11,TRBJ2-7,-,TRBV20-1,CSGGARYEQYF,TGCAGTGGAGGTGCAAGGTACGAGCAGTACTTC
-,14,TRBJ2-1,TRBD2,TRBV6-1,CASRGGRPYNEQFF,TGTGCCAGCAGGGGCGGGAGACCCTACAATGAGCAGTTCTTC
-,14,TRBJ1-1,-,TRBV7-9,CASSLWGPNTEAFF,TGTGCCAGCAGCTTATGGGGCCCGAACACTGAAGCTTTCTTT
-,13,TRBJ2-1,TRBD2,TRBV6-4,CASVLAGERKGFF,TGTGCCAGCGTTCTAGCGGGAGAACGGAAGGGGTTCTTC
-,16,TRBJ2-2,-,TRBV21-1,CASSKGGPGGTGELFF,TGTGCCAGCAGCAAAGGCGGCCCGGGGGGCACCGGGGAGCTGTTTTTT
-,18,TRBJ2-5,TRBD2,TRBV27,CASSLHSSGRSSRETQYF,TGTGCCAGCAGTTTGCATTCCAGCGGGAGGTCGTCGAGGGAGACCCAGTACTTC
-,12,TRBJ1-2,TRBD1,TRBV28,CASDRAGYGYTF,TGTGCCAGTGACAGGGCGGGCTATGGCTACACCTTC
-,16,TRBJ1-1,TRBD1,TRBV7-9,CSSSYDRALSGTEAFF,TGTTCCAGCAGCTACGACAGGGCTCTAAGTGGGACTGAAGCTTTCTTT
-,15,TRBJ2-3,TRBD2,TRBV11-2,CASSALAASTDTQYF,TGTGCCAGCAGCGCCCTAGCGGCTAGCACAGATACGCAGTATTTT
-,16,TRBJ2-3,TRBD1,TRBV18,CASLNPGTGGTDTQYF,TGTGCCAGCTTGAACCCCGGGACAGGAGGCACAGATACGCAGTATTTT
-,17,TRBJ2-1,-,TRBV7-6,CASSELAVYTSYNEQFF,TGTGCCAGCAGCGAATTGGCCGTATACACCTCCTACAATGAGCAGTTCTTC